This entry concerns a single T cell receptor beta chain. In the authors' workflow: Using reference gene primer amplification, nucleated cell counts were estimated. The data were produced by immunoSEQ multiplex PCR, yet TCRdb's version contains in-frame clones alone and is incomplete. From that table come the V and J calls and clone size; the DNA was used to work out D and trimming. In the table there are approximately 51,000 clones, roughly 87% of which are singletons. The sample comes from a study of blood T cell repertoires in COVID-19. On the study more broadly: The origin of the acute and convalescent COVID-19 samples was the United States, Italy and Spain. T cells, B-cell-depleted T cells, or PBMCs provided the cDNA or gDNA that served as material.

CDR1 is SEHNR, CDR2 FQNEAQ, per germline (reference sequence). This CDR3 has 14 amino acids. V lost 5 bases and J 4 bases, leaving 14 bases between the germline ends. Sequencing was carried out using peripheral blood. This clonotype was obtained from a man aged 50 or older with active COVID-19. The chain couples TRBV7-9 to TRBJ1-2, with D possibly matching TRBD1 (5 bases). CDR3 nucleotide sequence: TGTGCCAGCAGCCCGGGGAGGGGAGGCTATGGCTACACCTTC. Protein sequence: CASSPGRGGYGYTF.